One and the same sample provided the 26 T cell receptor beta chains below, sequenced in a study of Ad26.COV2.S vaccination and SARS-CoV-2 variants. The data were produced by immunoSEQ multiplex PCR, yet TCRdb's version contains in-frame clones alone and is incomplete. This table has 200,000 to 250,000 clones, around 87% appearing once. Treatment given: roughly 18 received Ad26.COV2.S at low or high dose, single or two shots; 5 received placebo; per-sample allocation not given. Day 63 after the first vaccine or placebo injection was the time point for sampling. The sample here was peripheral blood, taken in a trial of Ad26.COV2.S vaccine versus placebo. These receptors were taken from a person between 18 and 59 years old who received the Ad26.COV2.S COVID-19 vaccine or a placebo.

The J gene is TRBJ2-7, the V gene TRBV3-1 (or the pseudogene TRBV3-2); TRBD1 matches at 7 bases. Germline CDR1 is LGHDT and CDR2 is YNNKEL (reference sequence). The CDR3 runs to 18 residues. The V gene end was trimmed by 3 bases and the J gene end by 5 bases; junction bases not matched to a gene: 19. The CDR3 nucleotides read TGTGCCAGCAGCCATTTTGCGATAACAGGGGTCCCGAAAGACGAGCAGTACTTC. The encoded protein is CASSHFAITGVPKDEQYF.

V gene TRBV5-4 combines with J gene TRBJ1-1; perhaps TRBD1 as D (5 bases). V gave up 4 bases and J gave up 0 bases, with 13 bases separating them. Germline lookup yields CDR1 SGHNT and CDR2 YYREEE (reference sequence). The CDR3 length is 15 residues. As DNA, the CDR3 is TGTGCCAGCAGCCTTGTATCAGGGATGAACACTGAAGCTTTCTTT. Its translation is CASSLVSGMNTEAFF. The full variable domain, with the rest looked up from reference TRBV5-4 and TRBJ1-1, is ETGVTQSPTHLIKTRGQQVTLRCSSQSGHNTVSWYQQALGQGPQFIFQYYREEENGRGNFPPRFSGLQFPNYSSELNVNALELDDSALYLCASSLVSGMNTEAFFGQGTRLTVV.

As regards this clone: Different DNA sequences within this sample yield the same CDR3. The chain couples TRBV5-4 to TRBJ1-1; TRBD1 matches at 7 bases. Germline lookup yields CDR1 SGHNT and CDR2 YYREEE (reference sequence). The CDR3 contains 14 residues. J gave up 3 bases and V 2 bases, and 4 bases lay outside the gene matches. CDR3 nucleotide sequence: TGTGCCAGCAGCTTAGGGGGCGGTGACACTGAAGCTTTCTTT. Amino acids: CASSLGGGDTEAFF.

The CDR3 loop reads CASSPLHGPYLSYGYTF. CDR3 DNA sequence: TGTGCCAGCTCACCTCTTCACGGGCCCTACCTATCCTATGGCTACACCTTC. The V gene is TRBV18, the J gene TRBJ1-2; the D is unclear. Per germline, CDR1 KGHSH and CDR2 LQKENI. The ends were cut back, 3 bases at V and 4 bases at J, with 21 bases in the middle. This CDR3 spans 17 amino acids.

The J gene is TRBJ2-7, the V gene TRBV3-1 (or the pseudogene TRBV3-2); the D is unclear. The CDR3 totals 15 residues. CDR1 is LGHDT and CDR2 is YNNKEL in the germline V gene (reference sequence). Trimming removed 0 bases at V and 6 bases at J, with 15 bases between. CDR3 nucleotides: TGTGCCAGCAGCCAAGATTGGGGTACCCGCGGCGAGCAGTACTTC. Translation gives CASSQDWGTRGEQYF.

CDR3 nucleotides: TGTGCCAGCAGATCGGACGATACTGGGGCCAACGTCCTGACTTTC. Encoded protein: CASRSDDTGANVLTF. The rearrangement uses TRBV6-6 and TRBJ2-6; unclear D gene. V lost 6 bases to trimming and J lost 2 bases, with 11 bases between them. The CDR3 sequence is 15 residues long. The V gene's germline CDR1 is MNHNY and CDR2 SVGAGI (reference sequence).

V is TRBV19 and J is TRBJ1-2; 7 positions agree with TRBD1. The V segment lost 7 bases and the J segment 8 bases; nucleotides outside the gene matches: 13. Germline V gene sequence: CDR1 LNHDA, CDR2 SQIVND (reference sequence). The CDR3 runs 14 residues. The CDR3 nucleotides are TGTGCCAGTAAGCGACTGACAGGGTCGGAGGGCTACACCTTC. It is translated as CASKRLTGSEGYTF.

The chain links TRBV2 to TRBJ2-7; the D gene is possibly TRBD2 (6 bases). Between the trimmed V and J ends, which lost 6 bases and 2 bases, there was a span of 11 bases. The length of the CDR3 is 13 residues. The germline CDR1 and CDR2 sequences are SNHLY and FYNNEI. The CDR3 DNA reads TGTGCCAGCAGGCGGGACGGACCCTACGAGCAGTACTTC. This gives the protein CASRRDGPYEQYF.

The rearrangement uses TRBV3-1 (or the pseudogene TRBV3-2) and TRBJ2-1; 8 bases match TRBD2. V was clipped by 1 base and J by 4 bases; unmatched bases: 6. The CDR3 is 16 amino acids. Looked up from germline, CDR1 is LGHDT and CDR2 is YNNKEL (reference sequence). The CDR3 region has the DNA TGTGCCAGCAGCCAAGTGGCTAGCGGGTTATACAATGAGCAGTTCTTC. This codes for CASSQVASGLYNEQFF.

V gene TRBV27 combines with J gene TRBJ1-6; D gene ambiguous. V dropped 6 bases and J dropped 5 bases, with 11 bases sitting between them. The CDR3 has 14 residues. The germline V gene has CDR1 MNHEY and CDR2 SMNVEV (reference sequence). CDR3: CASRWGDDNSPLHF. For the CDR3, the DNA is TGTGCCAGCAGGTGGGGAGACGATAATTCACCCCTCCACTTT.

This clone came up once. This chain's CDR3 is CASSLGGLNYGYTF. As DNA, the CDR3 is TGTGCCAGCAGCTTGGGGGGACTTAACTATGGCTACACCTTC. V is TRBV5-4 and J is TRBJ1-2; possible D gene TRBD1, 5 bases. CDR3 length equals 14 residues. V was pared by 0 bases and J by 1 base, with 7 bases between. Germline CDR1 is SGHNT and CDR2 is YYREEE (reference sequence).

The chain is built from TRBV5-1 and TRBJ2-3, with 12 bases fitting TRBD2. The trim removed 4 bases at V and 0 bases at J, leaving 6 bases unmatched. This CDR3 region has 17 residues. Germline CDR1 reads SGHRS; CDR2 reads YFSETQ. CDR3: CASSQYGLAGSTDTQYF. In DNA, the CDR3 is TGCGCCAGCAGCCAGTACGGACTAGCGGGAAGCACAGATACGCAGTATTTT.

The chain carries TRBV3-1 (or the pseudogene TRBV3-2) and TRBJ1-1, with 8 bases lining up with TRBD1. The germline gives CDR1 LGHDT, CDR2 YNNKEL (reference sequence). This CDR3 comprises 15 residues. V was pared by 1 base and J by 2 bases, with 3 bases of the junction left unmatched. Here the CDR3 DNA reads TGTGCCAGCAGCCAAGGGACAGGGAGTAACACTGAAGCTTTCTTT. Translated, it gives CASSQGTGSNTEAFF.

This chain connects TRBV5-1 to TRBJ2-3; no reliable D call. The germline V gene encodes CDR1 SGHRS and CDR2 YFSETQ. This CDR3 region has 15 residues. The V end was cut by 4 bases, the J end by 0 bases, with 12 bases between. CDR3 nucleotides: TGCGCCAGCAGCGACACTGTATCTAGCACAGATACGCAGTATTTT. It is translated as CASSDTVSSTDTQYF.

The chain has TRBV28 and TRBJ2-3; D is unresolved. The V end was cut by 5 bases, the J end by 4 bases, with 13 bases between. The CDR3 is 14 amino acids. Germline CDR1 reads MDHEN; CDR2 reads SYDVKM. The CDR3 is CASSTATGSDTQYF. CDR3 sequence (DNA): TGTGCCAGCAGTACCGCTACCGGGTCAGATACGCAGTATTTT. The full variable domain, in which reference TRBV28 and TRBJ2-3 provide the parts outside the CDR3, is DVKVTQSSRYLVKRTGEKVFLECVQDMDHENMFWYRQDPGLGLRLIYFSYDVKMKEKGDIPEGYSVSREKKERFSLILESASTNQTSMYLCASSTATGSDTQYFGPGTRLTVL.

The chain uses TRBV6-2 or TRBV6-3 and TRBJ1-6; D uncertain. Germline lookup yields CDR1 MNHEY and CDR2 SVGEGT. The CDR3 has 15 amino acids. V was clipped by 5 bases and J by 8 bases, with 16 bases between them. The CDR3 spells CASSALAPGHSPLHF. The CDR3 bases are TGTGCCAGCAGTGCCCTGGCCCCCGGGCATTCACCCCTCCACTTT.

The chain combines TRBV29-1 with TRBJ2-3; TRBD1 agrees at 9 bases. Germline CDR1 reads SQVTM; CDR2 reads ANQGSEA. With 4 bases clipped from V and 3 bases from J, the junction kept 5 bases outside the gene matches. CDR3 length: 14 amino acids. CDR3 sequence reads: CSVGQDRGTDTQYF. CDR3 in DNA: TGCAGCGTTGGTCAGGACAGGGGTACAGATACGCAGTATTTT.

This clone has only one observation. V usage is TRBV28 and J usage is TRBJ1-5; the D is unclear. Germline V gene sequence: CDR1 MDHEN, CDR2 SYDVKM. The CDR3 runs to 15 residues. V was trimmed by 3 bases and J by 0 bases, leaving 9 bases between them. The CDR3 sequence is CASSFGPYSNQPQHF. The CDR3 region has the DNA TGTGCCAGCAGTTTTGGTCCTTATAGCAATCAGCCCCAGCATTTT.

The chain couples TRBV5-1 to TRBJ2-7; D possibly corresponds to TRBD2 (8 bases). Trimming cost V 4 bases and J 1 base, with 18 bases left between them. Looked up from germline, CDR1 is SGHRS and CDR2 is YFSETQ. The CDR3 sequence is 16 residues long. CDR3 in amino acids: CASSPTGGGMSYEQYF. The CDR3 DNA reads as TGCGCCAGCAGCCCAACGGGAGGGGGCATGTCCTACGAGCAGTACTTC.

This chain joins TRBV4-2 and TRBJ2-3; 15 bases match TRBD2. This CDR3 contains 21 residues. Trimming removed 3 bases from V and 1 base from J; junction bases left unmatched: 14. CDR1 and CDR2 from the germline V gene are LGHNA and YNFKEQ. CDR3: CASSQGWTSGRARQGTDTQYF. As DNA, the CDR3 is TGTGCCAGCAGCCAGGGATGGACTAGCGGGAGGGCAAGACAGGGCACAGATACGCAGTATTTT.

The chain carries TRBV4-1 and TRBJ1-3; D is unresolved. The CDR3 length is 14 residues. Germline V lookup: CDR1 MGHRA, CDR2 YSYEKL. Trimming shortened V by 3 bases and J by 6 bases, and 12 bases separated the two germline ends. The DNA for the CDR3 is TGCGCCAGCAGCCATCCCGGGATGTCAAACACCATATATTTT. Translation: CASSHPGMSNTIYF.

V is TRBV19 and J is TRBJ2-3, with 10 bases matching TRBD2. The CDR3 has 17 residues. J gave up 6 bases and V 5 bases, and 14 bases lay outside the gene matches. CDR1 is LNHDA and CDR2 is SQIVND in the germline V gene (reference sequence). DNA of the CDR3: TGTGCCAGTAGTCTGCCCCTACTAGCGGGGTTTCCGGATACGCAGTATTTT. This translates into CASSLPLLAGFPDTQYF.

The chain links TRBV27 to TRBJ2-1; TRBD1 is a possible D gene (6 bases). Germline CDR1 and CDR2: MNHEY and SMNVEV (reference sequence). CDR3 length equals 14 residues. Trimming took off 9 bases at V and 7 bases at J, with 19 bases between the two ends. The CDR3 loop reads CASSVAPQGNEQFF. For the CDR3, the DNA is TGTGCCAGTTCCGTAGCGCCTCAGGGGAATGAGCAGTTCTTC.

The gene calls are TRBV19 and TRBJ1-5; D is undetermined. This CDR3 comprises 15 residues. CDR1 and CDR2 (germline): LNHDA, SQIVND (reference sequence). V dropped 3 bases and J dropped 0 bases, with 9 bases sitting between them. The CDR3 spells CASSILEGSNQPQHF. In nucleotides, the CDR3 is TGTGCCAGTAGTATTCTGGAGGGTAGCAATCAGCCCCAGCATTTT.

V is TRBV14 and J is TRBJ1-2, with D possibly being TRBD1 (6 bases). V was clipped by 4 bases and J by 4 bases, with 13 bases between them. This CDR3 contains 14 residues. Looked up from germline, CDR1 is SGHDN and CDR2 is FVKESK. CDR3 residues: CASSPLGGSYGYTF. In DNA, the CDR3 is TGTGCCAGCAGCCCCTTAGGGGGAAGCTATGGCTACACCTTC.

The chain is built from TRBV25-1 and TRBJ1-5; weak D call: TRBD1 (6 bases). With 6 bases removed from V and 2 bases from J, the gap between germline ends came to 11 bases. This CDR3 is 14 amino acids long. CDR1 and CDR2 from the germline V gene are MGHDK and SYGVNS. The CDR3 protein is CASSPQGGNQPQHF. For the CDR3, the DNA is TGTGCCAGCAGCCCACAGGGAGGCAATCAGCCCCAGCATTTT.